These T cell receptor beta chains were read from a single sample in a study of cytomegalovirus exposure and HLA in healthy donors. Here immunoSEQ multiplex PCR was the method, and the copy in TCRdb shows in-frame clones only, minus some. The table lists fewer than 250,000 clones, roughly 83% of them singletons. The sequenced sample consisted of PBMCs. Receptor source: a male donor in good health and CMV-seropositive. Each CDR3 is given with its conserved first and last residue. Fields, in order: D gene, clone size, V gene, J gene, CDR3 DNA, CDR3 protein. A D gene is named only where the DNA matches it firmly. Rows give clone size only sometimes, using once, few, many, or a class for an expanded clone.

TRBD1	-	TRBV7-6	TRBJ1-4	TGTGCCAGCAGCTTGGGGACAGGGGTGAGGGAAAAACTGTTTTTT	CASSLGTGVREKLFF
-	-	TRBV6-5	TRBJ1-6	TGTGCCAGCGGCGACCTAGGGGCTTATCGTTCACCCCTCCACTTT	CASGDLGAYRSPLHF
TRBD2	-	TRBV7-3	TRBJ2-2	TGTGCCAGCAGCCCCTCAGCGGGGACCGGGGAGCTGTTTTTT	CASSPSAGTGELFF
-	-	TRBV7-9	TRBJ1-4	TGTGCCAGCAGCCTAAGTATTAGCGAAAAACTGTTTTTT	CASSLSISEKLFF
TRBD2	few	TRBV7-2	TRBJ2-1	TGTGCCAGCAGCTTAGGGGGACTAGCGAATGAGCAGTTCTTC	CASSLGGLANEQFF
TRBD2	-	TRBV6-5	TRBJ2-4	TGTGCCAGCAGTTACGGGGGGGAGCTGGCCAAAAACATTCAGTACTTC	CASSYGGELAKNIQYF
-	-	TRBV19	TRBJ2-1	TGTGCCAGTAGTATAGCCCCCTCAGGGGTAATCTACAATGAGCAGTTCTTC	CASSIAPSGVIYNEQFF
-	once	TRBV9	TRBJ2-1	TGTGCCAGCAGCGTTAGCCGGGAGCAGTTCTTC	CASSVSREQFF
TRBD1	-	TRBV19	TRBJ2-7	TGTGCCAGTAGGGGCCGGGACAGGCCATCCTACGAGCAGTACTTC	CASRGRDRPSYEQYF
TRBD1	-	TRBV30	TRBJ1-5	TGTGCCTGGAGTGCGGACAGGGCTCAGCCCCAGCATTTT	CAWSADRAQPQHF
TRBD1	-	TRBV19	TRBJ1-2	TGTGCCAGTAGTGACCATACCGGGACAGGGGCCTATGGCTACACCTTC	CASSDHTGTGAYGYTF
-	-	TRBV5-1	TRBJ1-3	TGCGCCAGCAGCTTGGAAGCAGCGGGACTCTCTGGAAACACCATATATTTT	CASSLEAAGLSGNTIYF
TRBD2	-	TRBV18	TRBJ2-7	TGTGCCAGCTCAGGTAGCGGGCAACAGACCTACGAGCAGTACTTC	CASSGSGQQTYEQYF
TRBD1	-	TRBV5-1	TRBJ2-7	TGCGCCAGCAGCCAGGGACAGGGCACATCCCACGAGCAGTACTTC	CASSQGQGTSHEQYF
TRBD2	-	TRBV19	TRBJ2-7	TGTGCCAGTAGTGTGAGCGGGGGGACCTACGAGCAGTACTTC	CASSVSGGTYEQYF
-	-	TRBV19	TRBJ1-6	TGTGCCAGTAGTATCCCGGGTTCACCCCTCCACTTT	CASSIPGSPLHF
TRBD2	-	TRBV10-3	TRBJ2-4	TGTGCCATCACTCCGACTAGCGCCAAAAACATTCAGTACTTC	CAITPTSAKNIQYF
-	-	TRBV7-2	TRBJ1-3	TGTGCCAGCAGCTTAGTCCAGGGATTCTCTGGAAACACCATATATTTT	CASSLVQGFSGNTIYF
TRBD1	-	TRBV7-9	TRBJ2-7	TGTGCCAGCAGCTGGACAGGGGAGGGCGAGCAGTACTTC	CASSWTGEGEQYF
TRBD1	-	TRBV12-5	TRBJ1-2	TGTGCTAGTGGTCTGGACAGGGGGTATGGCTACACCTTC	CASGLDRGYGYTF
-	-	TRBV6-5	TRBJ2-7	TGTGCCAGCCGCACAGTATTAACCTACGAGCAGTACTTC	CASRTVLTYEQYF
-	-	TRBV28	TRBJ1-2	TGTGCCAGCGGAGATTGGAATGGCTACACCTTC	CASGDWNGYTF
TRBD1	-	TRBV5-6	TRBJ2-1	TGTGCCAGCAGCTCCAAGACAGGGCATACTAATGAGCAGTTCTTC	CASSSKTGHTNEQFF
-	-	TRBV11-2	TRBJ2-7	TGTGCCAGCAGCTCGAGGCGACCGTACTTC	CASSSRRPYF
-	-	TRBV2	TRBJ1-2	TGTGCCAGCAGTGAAACAGGAGTTAACTATGGCTATACCTTC	CASSETGVNYGYTF
-	-	TRBV7-3	TRBJ2-4	TGTGCCAGCAGCCTCCCGGTCCCTCGGAACATTCAGTACTTC	CASSLPVPRNIQYF
TRBD2	-	TRBV28	TRBJ2-7	TGTGCCATTAGCGGGATTCACGAGCAGTACTTC	CAISGIHEQYF
-	-	TRBV19	TRBJ2-3	TGTGCCAGTAGTACCTCTAGCTGGGGGCGGGATACGCAGTATTTT	CASSTSSWGRDTQYF
TRBD1	once	TRBV7-8	TRBJ2-7	TGTGCCAGCAGCTTTCAGGGGGCCTCCTACGAGCAGTACTTC	CASSFQGASYEQYF
-	-	TRBV23-1	TRBJ2-6	TGCGCCAGCAGTCCCGGGACATTCTCTGGGGCCAACGTCCTGACTTTC	CASSPGTFSGANVLTF
-	-	TRBV28	TRBJ2-7	TGTGCCAGCAGGGGACTCGCACCCCTCTACGAGCAGTACTTC	CASRGLAPLYEQYF
-	-	TRBV7-2	TRBJ1-2	TGTGCCAGCAGCTTAGCGCAACTGCCCGATGGCTACACCTTC	CASSLAQLPDGYTF
TRBD2	-	TRBV11-2	TRBJ2-5	TGTGCCAGCAGGGGGACTATCGAAGAGACCCAGTACTTC	CASRGTIEETQYF
-	-	TRBV7-2	TRBJ2-7	TGTGCCAGCAGCTTAGTCCTGCTATACGAGCAGTACTTC	CASSLVLLYEQYF
TRBD1	-	TRBV7-9	TRBJ2-7	TGTGCCAGCAGCGTGGGGACAGTAAAGAACGAGCAGTACTTC	CASSVGTVKNEQYF
TRBD1	-	TRBV28	TRBJ2-7	TGTGCCAGCAGACCTCAGAGTGGGACAGGCGGTCTGGGGCAGTACTTC	CASRPQSGTGGLGQYF
TRBD1	-	TRBV27	TRBJ2-2	TGTGCCAGCAGTTTTGAGGGGGCGGACACCGGGGAGCTGTTTTTT	CASSFEGADTGELFF
TRBD2	-	TRBV19	TRBJ2-7	TGTGCCAGTAGTATCGCGGGAGGGCCTATCGAGCAGTACTTC	CASSIAGGPIEQYF
-	-	TRBV2	TRBJ1-5	TGTGCCAACCGGAGGGATGGCAATCAGCCCCAGCATTTT	CANRRDGNQPQHF
-	-	TRBV7-6	TRBJ1-5	TGTGCCAGCAGTTTTGGCCCGACAGGTGGGGGCAATCAGCCCCAGCATTTT	CASSFGPTGGGNQPQHF
-	once	TRBV2	TRBJ2-6	TGTGCCAGCAGTGAAGCGCTTGGACAGACCTCATCTGGGGCCAACGTCCTGACTTTC	CASSEALGQTSSGANVLTF
-	-	TRBV6-5	TRBJ1-5	TGTGCCAGCAGTTATAGTCGAGATCAGCCCCAGCATTTT	CASSYSRDQPQHF
-	once	TRBV28	TRBJ2-7	TGTGCCAGCAGCCGCGATCGGAGCGAGCAGTACTTC	CASSRDRSEQYF
TRBD1	-	TRBV19	TRBJ1-5	TGTGCCAGTAGAGGGACAGGGGGAGATGTTAGCAATCAGCCCCAGCATTTT	CASRGTGGDVSNQPQHF
-	-	TRBV18	TRBJ2-5	TGTGCCAGCTCACCACTTTTAGGAGTGGAGACCCAGTACTTC	CASSPLLGVETQYF
TRBD2	-	TRBV7-3	TRBJ2-7	TGTGCCAGCAGCCCCGGACTAGCGGGAGGGTACGAGCAGTACTTC	CASSPGLAGGYEQYF
TRBD2	-	TRBV5-4	TRBJ2-7	TGTGCCAGCAGTTCGGGACTAGCGCCTTACGAGCAGTACTTC	CASSSGLAPYEQYF
-	-	TRBV5-6	TRBJ1-1	TGTGCCAGCAGCCCCCGTTTGGAGGTTGACACTGAAGCTTTCTTT	CASSPRLEVDTEAFF
-	-	TRBV11-3	TRBJ2-1	TGTGCCAGCAGCCTATGGACTTCCCACTCCTACAATGAGCAGTTCTTC	CASSLWTSHSYNEQFF
-	-	TRBV28	TRBJ2-7	TGTGCCAGCAGTTTCTATACTAGAAACGAGCAGTACTTC	CASSFYTRNEQYF
TRBD2	-	TRBV5-6	TRBJ2-5	TGTGCCAGCAGCTTGACGGGAGGGGCCCGAGGGACCCAGTACTTC	CASSLTGGARGTQYF
TRBD2	-	TRBV27	TRBJ2-7	TGTGCCAGCAGCGAGGGACTAGCGGCCTACGAGCAGTACTTC	CASSEGLAAYEQYF
TRBD1	-	TRBV28	TRBJ1-2	TGTGCCAGCAGGGGACAGTTTAACTATGGCTACACCTTC	CASRGQFNYGYTF
TRBD2	-	TRBV4-2	TRBJ2-7	TGTGCCAGCAGCCAGGCGGGACTAGCGGGAGGACTCTACGAGCAGTACTTC	CASSQAGLAGGLYEQYF
TRBD2	-	TRBV6-5	TRBJ2-1	TGTGCCAGCAGTTACCGGACTAGGAATGAGCAGTTCTTC	CASSYRTRNEQFF
TRBD2	-	TRBV4-3	TRBJ2-7	TGCGCCAGCAGCCAAGTTGGGCCGGGAGGGGGCGAGCAGTACTTC	CASSQVGPGGGEQYF
TRBD1	-	TRBV6-1	TRBJ2-7	TGTGCCAGCAGTGACCTGGGACAGGGAGTACACGAGCAGTACTTC	CASSDLGQGVHEQYF
-	-	TRBV9	TRBJ1-5	TGTGCCAGCAGCGAGAGAGGGGGGGAAGGACCCCAGCATTTT	CASSERGGEGPQHF
TRBD2	-	TRBV18	TRBJ2-7	TGTGCCAGCTCATCACACGAGGGAGGGACCTACGAGCAGTACTTC	CASSSHEGGTYEQYF